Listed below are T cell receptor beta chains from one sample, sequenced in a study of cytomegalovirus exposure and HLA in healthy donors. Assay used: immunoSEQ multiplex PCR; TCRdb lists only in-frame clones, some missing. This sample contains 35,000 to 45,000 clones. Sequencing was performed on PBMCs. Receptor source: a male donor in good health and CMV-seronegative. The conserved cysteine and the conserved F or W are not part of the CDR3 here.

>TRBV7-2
ASSLGGTSGGYQETQY
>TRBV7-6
ASSFGRTTGEQY
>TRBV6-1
ASSEGWVTGEKLF
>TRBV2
ASTLQGADTEAF
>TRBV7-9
ASSLRTGAGYEQY
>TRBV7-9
AIGGNSGNTIY
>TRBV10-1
ASSAGGEAF
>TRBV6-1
ASSESGRAGETQY
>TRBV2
ASSETVASGGLYEQY
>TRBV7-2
ASSHRGGGKDEQY
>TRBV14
ASSQDGTGSYEQY
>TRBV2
ASSEAGRPKNIQY
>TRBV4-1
ASSQVGPPYNEQF
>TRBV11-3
ASSLEGGYGYT
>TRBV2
ASSGTGVSSPLH
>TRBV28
ASNKGGWGYGYT
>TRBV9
ASSVARNNEQF
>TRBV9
ASSVYSRIAGYADTQY
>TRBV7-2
ASSPGTGGSPLH
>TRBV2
ASKELGGSSSPLH
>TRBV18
ASSPDRAFAYGYT
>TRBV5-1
ASTGQPSYEQY
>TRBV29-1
SGRGVGYEQY
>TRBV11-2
ASNGPSSVGLYGYT
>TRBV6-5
ASRSGGSYNSPLH
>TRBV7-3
ASSFGRGPTDTQY
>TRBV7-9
ASERGQETYEQY
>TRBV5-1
ASNLAGDANTGELF
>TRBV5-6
ASSLGLGQAINGYT
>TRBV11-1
ASSSRPRGFSYEQY
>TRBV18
ASSSTGYYGYT
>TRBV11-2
ASSSGGRREETQY
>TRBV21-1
ASSKDEIEGTEAF
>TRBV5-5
ASSLSGGASYEQY
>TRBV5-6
ASSLGVGYRRHGNTIY
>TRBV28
ASSLETVSGNTIY
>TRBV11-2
ASRLTPGRLSGAETQY
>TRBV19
ASSTGPGQPQH
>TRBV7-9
ASSSPNLAGGPNEQF
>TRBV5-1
ASSPPQGIENEKLF
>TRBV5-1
ASSLEFGPYEQY
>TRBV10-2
ASSESTAPYGYT
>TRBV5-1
ASSLVVGQPQH
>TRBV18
ASSPGQYNEQF